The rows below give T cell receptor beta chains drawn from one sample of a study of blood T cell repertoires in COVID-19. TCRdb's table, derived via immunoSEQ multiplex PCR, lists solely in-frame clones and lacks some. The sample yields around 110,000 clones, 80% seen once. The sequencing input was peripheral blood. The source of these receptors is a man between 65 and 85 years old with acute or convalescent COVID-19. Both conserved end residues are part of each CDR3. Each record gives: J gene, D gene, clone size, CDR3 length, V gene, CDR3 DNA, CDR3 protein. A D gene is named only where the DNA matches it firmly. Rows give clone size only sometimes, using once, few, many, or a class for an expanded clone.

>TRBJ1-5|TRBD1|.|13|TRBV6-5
TGTGCCAGCAGCTCTGCTCCGACAGGGGGGTTGCATTTT
CASSSAPTGGLHF
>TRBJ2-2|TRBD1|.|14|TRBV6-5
TGTGCCGGAGGGACAGGGAAGAACACCGGGGAGCTGTTTTTT
CAGGTGKNTGELFF
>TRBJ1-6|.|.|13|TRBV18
TGTGCCAGCTCACCAGGAGTTAATTCACCCCTCCACTTT
CASSPGVNSPLHF
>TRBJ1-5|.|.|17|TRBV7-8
TGTGCCAGCAGCTTAGCACCAAGTCAGGGGAACAATCAGCCCCAGCATTTT
CASSLAPSQGNNQPQHF
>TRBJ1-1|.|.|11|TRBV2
TGTGCCAGCAGGGGCCTGGTCGTGGCTTTCTTT
CASRGLVVAFF
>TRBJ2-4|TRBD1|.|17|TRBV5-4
TGTGCCAGCAGCTACAACCAGGGGGCGCTTAGGAAAAACATTCAGTACTTC
CASSYNQGALRKNIQYF
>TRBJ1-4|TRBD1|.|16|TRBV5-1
TGCGCCAGCAGGGCAGGGGGGACCGCAACTAATGAAAAACTGTTTTTT
CASRAGGTATNEKLFF
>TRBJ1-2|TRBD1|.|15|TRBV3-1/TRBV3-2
TGTGCCAGCAGCCCCCAGGAAGGACAGGTCTATGGCTACACCTTC
CASSPQEGQVYGYTF
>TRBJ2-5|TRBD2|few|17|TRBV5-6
TGTGCCAGCAGCCAGGCGGGTAGCGGGGGGTTTACAGAGACCCAGTACTTC
CASSQAGSGGFTETQYF
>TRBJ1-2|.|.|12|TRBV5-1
TGCGCCAGCAGTTTAACAAGCTATGGCTACACCTTC
CASSLTSYGYTF
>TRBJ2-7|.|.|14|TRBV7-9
TGTGCCAGCAGCTTATCCGGGAACTCCTACGAGCAGTACTTC
CASSLSGNSYEQYF
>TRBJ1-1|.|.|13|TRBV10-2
TGCGCCAGCAGTGTGGGGGCACAGACTGAAGCTTTCTTT
CASSVGAQTEAFF
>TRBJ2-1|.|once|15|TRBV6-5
TGTGCCAGCAGTTACCGTGCCGGGACATACAATGAGCAGTTCTTC
CASSYRAGTYNEQFF
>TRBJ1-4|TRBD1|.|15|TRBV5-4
TGTGCCAGCAGCCGGACAGGGGTGGCTAATGAAAAACTGTTTTTT
CASSRTGVANEKLFF
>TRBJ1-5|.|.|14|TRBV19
TGTGCCAGTAGTAACACCGGGGGGGGTCAGCCCCAGCATTTT
CASSNTGGGQPQHF
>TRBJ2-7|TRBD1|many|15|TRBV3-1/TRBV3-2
TGTGCCAGCAGCCATATAGGACAGGGACTCTTCGAGCAGTACTTC
CASSHIGQGLFEQYF